This T cell receptor (beta chain) was captured in a study of prognosis after radiotherapy for stage I lung cancer. For the study at large: Every patient with non-small cell lung cancer was judged medically inoperable.

Two time points each involved a draw of about 6.6 milliliters of peripheral blood. V was clipped by 6 bases and J by 1 base, with 13 bases between them. From germline, CDR1 is MDHEN and CDR2 SYDVKM. This CDR3 is built from 15 residues. In its sample, this clonotype was seen many times. The antigen remains unidentified. General study findings and limits: Patients with metastases reportedly showed TRBV and TRBJ gene usage that differed from patients without metastases.

From genomic DNA, TCR beta CDR3 was amplified by two-round multiplex PCR. Primers were specific to each TRBV and TRBJ gene in first-round PCR. TCRdb re-derived calls from the multiplex PCR reads in MiXCR, one entry per CDR3 protein. The table includes roughly 30,000 distinct CDR3 sequences, roughly 41% detected once. The sequences come from PBMCs, collected before or after stereotactic body radiation therapy (not recorded which). The genes are TRBV28 and TRBJ1-5; D not resolved. This clonotype was sampled from a donor over 45 with non-small cell lung cancer. The CDR3 DNA sequence: TGTGCCAGCAGCCGAGGCCTCGAGAGCAATCAGCCCCAGCATTTT. This translates into CASSRGLESNQPQHF.